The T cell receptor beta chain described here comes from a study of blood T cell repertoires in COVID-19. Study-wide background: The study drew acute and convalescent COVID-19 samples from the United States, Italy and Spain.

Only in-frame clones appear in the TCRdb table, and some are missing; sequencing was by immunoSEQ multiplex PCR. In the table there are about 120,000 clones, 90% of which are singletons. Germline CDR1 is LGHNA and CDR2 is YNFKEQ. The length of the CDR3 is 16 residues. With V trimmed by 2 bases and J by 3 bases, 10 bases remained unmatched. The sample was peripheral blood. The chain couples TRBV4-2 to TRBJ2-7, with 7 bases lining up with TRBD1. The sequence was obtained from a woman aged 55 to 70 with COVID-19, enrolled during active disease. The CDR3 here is CASSQIIWTGYYEQYF. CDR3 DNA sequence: TGTGCCAGCAGCCAAATTATCTGGACAGGCTACTACGAGCAGTACTTC.